The subject of this entry is one TCR beta chain. In the authors' workflow: Amplification of reference gene primers provided the estimated nucleated cell counts. The protocol was immunoSEQ multiplex PCR, while the TCRdb copy is restricted to in-frame clones and leaves out a portion. V and J calls and clone size follow that table, whereas D and trimming were derived from the DNA. Here the sample spans 170,000 or so clones, about 82% being singletons. Trimming at V came to 2 bases and at J to 7 bases, leaving 1 base not matched to a gene. Germline-derived CDR1 and CDR2 are SQVTM and ANQGSEA. The length of the CDR3 is 11 residues. The sample belongs to a study of blood T cell repertoires in COVID-19. Turning to the study itself: Spain, Italy and the United States supplied samples that represented acute and convalescent COVID-19.

What was sequenced was peripheral blood. The clonotype comes from an older man with active or convalescent COVID-19. The chain recombines TRBV29-1 with TRBJ1-2; 7 bases line up with TRBD1. The CDR3: CSVESGGGYTF. DNA of the CDR3: TGCAGCGTTGAATCAGGGGGTGGCTACACCTTC. Looking up the rest from reference TRBV29-1 and TRBJ1-2 gives the full variable domain: SAVISQKPSRDICQRGTSLTIQCQVDSQVTMMFWYRQQPGQSLTLIATANQGSEATYESGFVIDKFPISRPNLTFSTLTVSNMSPEDSSIYLCSVESGGGYTFGSGTRLTVV.